Listed here are 17 T cell receptor beta chains from one sample, sequenced in a study of T cell clonotyping in hematopoietic cell transplantation. Repertoires were generated with immunoSEQ multiplex PCR, while TCRdb's copy carries only in-frame clones and drops some. This sample carries about 13,000 clones, more than 80% of them seen once, and the ten largest clones take less than 1.5%. The sample consisted of peripheral blood mononuclear cells. These receptors were taken from a man aged 25 to 40 in good health. Some clones in this sample may be carry-over from other donors' samples.

The V and J genes are TRBV2 and TRBJ1-2; 7 bases line up with TRBD1. There are 13 residues in the CDR3. Trimming removed 6 bases from V and 6 bases from J; junction bases left unmatched: 7. Germline V lookup: CDR1 SNHLY, CDR2 FYNNEI. The CDR3 bases are TGTGCCAGCAGAACCGACAGGGAAGATGGCTACACCTTC. Amino acids: CASRTDREDGYTF.

V and J are TRBV5-1 and TRBJ2-3, with 7 bases fitting TRBD1. The ends lost 3 bases at V and 1 base at J; junction bases unmatched: 5. The CDR3 is made up of 15 amino acids. In germline, CDR1 is SGHRS, CDR2 YFSETQ. The CDR3 region is CASSSQGQGTDTQYF. Written as DNA, the CDR3 is TGCGCCAGCAGCTCGCAAGGACAGGGCACAGATACGCAGTATTTT. The whole variable domain, remainder taken from reference TRBV5-1 and TRBJ2-3, is KAGVTQTPRYLIKTRGQQVTLSCSPISGHRSVSWYQQTPGQGLQFLFEYFSETQRNKGNFPGRFSGRQFSNSRSEMNVSTLELGDSALYLCASSSQGQGTDTQYFGPGTRLTVL.

The chain uses TRBV9 and TRBJ2-7, with a weak D call TRBD1 (7 bases). CDR3 length: 12 amino acids. V lost 4 bases and J lost 9, with 14 bases in between. CDR1 SGDLS and CDR2 YYNGEE come from the germline V gene. This CDR3 reads CASSKGGGLQYF. Here the CDR3 DNA reads TGTGCCAGCAGCAAAGGAGGGGGCTTGCAGTACTTC.

The gene calls are TRBV9 and TRBJ1-1; no clear D gene. V was trimmed by 1 base and J by 0 bases, leaving 4 bases between them. The CDR3 is 13 amino acids. CDR1 SGDLS and CDR2 YYNGEE come from the germline V gene. CDR3 region: CASSVYLNTEAFF. CDR3 coding DNA: TGTGCCAGCAGCGTATATCTGAACACTGAAGCTTTCTTT. Full variable domain (rest looked up from reference TRBV9 and TRBJ1-1): DSGVTQTPKHLITATGQRVTLRCSPRSGDLSVYWYQQSLDQGLQFLIQYYNGEERAKGNILERFSAQQFPDLHSELNLSSLELGDSALYFCASSVYLNTEAFFGQGTRLTVV.

This chain uses TRBV13 with TRBJ2-7; 7 positions agree with TRBD1. The CDR3 runs 13 residues. The germline gives CDR1 PRHDT, CDR2 FYEKMQ (reference sequence). The V and J ends lost 4 bases and 5 bases, in that order; junction bases with no gene match: 5. In DNA, the CDR3 is TGTGCCAGCAGCTCAAACAGGGGCCACGAGCAGTACTTC. This translates into CASSSNRGHEQYF.

The V and J genes are TRBV5-6 and TRBJ1-1; a weak D match, TRBD1 (6 bases). CDR1 and CDR2 (germline): SGHDT, YYEEEE. The CDR3 runs 17 residues. V was trimmed by 1 base and J by 0 bases, leaving 16 bases between them. CDR3 sequence: CASSLNSGARVNTEAFF. CDR3 DNA: TGTGCCAGCAGCTTGAATTCGGGGGCTCGAGTGAACACTGAAGCTTTCTTT.

The rearrangement joins TRBV25-1 to TRBJ1-3; 9 bases line up with TRBD1. Germline trimming cut 3 bases from V and 0 bases from J; bases unmatched to any gene: 6. The CDR3 extends over 17 amino acids. Germline CDR1 and CDR2: MGHDK and SYGVNS. CDR3: CASSEGTGYGSGNTIYF. The DNA for the CDR3 is TGTGCCAGCAGTGAGGGGACAGGGTATGGCTCTGGAAACACCATATATTTT.

This clone was detected once. V usage is TRBV27 and J usage is TRBJ2-2, with 11 bases lining up with TRBD1. V shed 2 bases and J 5 bases; nucleotides not matched to a gene: 10. Germline assignment: CDR1 MNHEY and CDR2 SMNVEV (reference sequence). The CDR3 is 18 amino acids. CDR3 sequence: CASSLGPLGTGGTGELFF. The CDR3 DNA sequence: TGTGCCAGCAGTTTAGGGCCATTGGGGACAGGGGGAACCGGGGAGCTGTTTTTT.

V and J are TRBV7-2 and TRBJ2-7; 7 bases map to TRBD2. CDR3 size: 14 residues. Germline CDR1 SGHTA, CDR2 FQGNSA. V lost 1 base, J lost 4 bases, and 4 bases stayed unmatched. The CDR3 protein is CASSLDGGRYEQYF. The CDR3, as DNA: TGTGCCAGCAGCTTAGACGGCGGGAGATACGAGCAGTACTTC. Using reference TRBV7-2 and TRBJ2-7 for the parts outside the CDR3, the full variable domain is GAGVSQSPSNKVTEKGKDVELRCDPISGHTALYWYRQSLGQGLEFLIYFQGNSAPDKSGLPSDRFSAERTGGSVSTLTIQRTQQEDSAVYLCASSLDGGRYEQYFGPGTRLTVT.

The J gene is TRBJ2-5, the V gene TRBV5-1; 7 bases align to TRBD1. Germline V gives CDR1 SGHRS, CDR2 YFSETQ. With V trimmed by 6 bases and J by 1 base, 6 bases remained unmatched. This CDR3 is 14 amino acids long. The CDR3 reads CASTLGTVQETQYF. The DNA for the CDR3 is TGCGCCAGCACCCTGGGGACAGTCCAAGAGACCCAGTACTTC.

The chain recombines TRBV11-3 with TRBJ1-1; 8 bases are shared with TRBD1. The V segment lost 3 bases and the J segment 11 bases; nucleotides outside the gene matches: 8. Germline V lookup: CDR1 SGHNT, CDR2 YENEEA. The CDR3 has 13 residues. The CDR3, as DNA: TGTGCCAGCAGCTTCCCTGGACAGGGTACGGCTTTCTTT. Translated, it gives CASSFPGQGTAFF.

CDR3 coding DNA: TGTGCCAGTCGGACCTCCCCGAGGTCTGAAGCTTTCTTT. It yields the protein CASRTSPRSEAFF. The chain combines TRBV2 with TRBJ1-1; no reliable D call. V lost 9 bases and J 6 bases, leaving 17 bases between the germline ends. Germline V gene lookup returns CDR1 SNHLY and CDR2 FYNNEI. CDR3 size: 13 residues.

The rearrangement links TRBV9 to TRBJ2-1; 8 bases match TRBD2. The germline CDR1 and CDR2 sequences are SGDLS and YYNGEE. With 1 base clipped from V and 6 bases from J, the junction kept 12 bases outside the gene matches. The CDR3 contains 17 residues. Here the CDR3 DNA reads TGTGCCAGCAGCGTATGGGAAAGCGGGAGCCTCTCCAATGAGCAGTTCTTC. This gives the protein CASSVWESGSLSNEQFF.

This chain joins TRBV30 and TRBJ1-1, with no clear D. The V gene's germline CDR1 is GTSNPN and CDR2 SVGIG (reference sequence). The ends were cut back, 0 bases at V and 4 bases at J, with 12 bases in the middle. The length of the CDR3 is 14 residues. CDR3: CAWSVMGQSTEAFF. The CDR3 bases are TGTGCCTGGAGTGTAATGGGCCAAAGCACTGAAGCTTTCTTT.

This sequence joins TRBV7-2 and TRBJ2-7, with a tentative D call TRBD2 (6 bases). CDR3 length equals 16 residues. Trimming stripped 5 bases from V and 2 bases from J, with 19 bases between. CDR1 and CDR2 (germline): SGHTA, FQGNSA. This chain's CDR3 is CASSPVPSGGTYEQYF. The CDR3 nucleotides are TGTGCCAGCAGCCCTGTCCCCTCGGGCGGGACCTACGAGCAGTACTTC.

The chain has TRBV11-2 and TRBJ2-5, with 7 bases that match TRBD2. Germline CDR1 SGHAT, CDR2 FQNNGV. This CDR3 is built from 14 residues. V gave up 6 bases and J gave up 0 bases; unmatched junction bases: 4. For the CDR3, the DNA is TGTGCCAGCAGTTGGGGGGGGTACCAAGAGACCCAGTACTTC. Its translation is CASSWGGYQETQYF.

This clone was recorded once. The chain uses TRBV2 and TRBJ2-3, with 8 positions matching TRBD1. V shed 5 bases and J 2 bases; nucleotides not matched to a gene: 9. Per germline, CDR1 SNHLY and CDR2 FYNNEI. CDR3 length: 16 amino acids. CDR3 amino acids: CASSNKGTGPTDTQYF. The CDR3 DNA sequence: TGTGCCAGCAGTAATAAGGGGACAGGACCCACAGATACGCAGTATTTT.